The 12 T cell receptor beta chains reported below all come from one sample, sequenced in a study of blood T cell repertoires in COVID-19. Using immunoSEQ multiplex PCR, the repertoire was profiled, and TCRdb retains in-frame clones only, with some absent. The sample lists 250,000 or so clones; 83% were seen once. Specimen: peripheral blood. The source of these receptors is a human donor in a cohort sampled during active COVID-19.

The chain carries TRBV27 and TRBJ2-6, with 8 bases aligning to TRBD1. This CDR3 is built from 20 residues. Germline assignment: CDR1 MNHEY and CDR2 SMNVEV (reference sequence). Trimming cost V 5 bases and J 1 base; bases outside gene matches: 16. CDR3 sequence (DNA): TGTGCCAGCAGTCGCTCATATGGGACAGGCCAAAATTCTGGGGCCAACGTCCTGACTTTC. It yields the protein CASSRSYGTGQNSGANVLTF.

This chain joins TRBV5-4 and TRBJ2-2, with TRBD2 matching over 13 bases. Germline-derived CDR1 and CDR2 are SGHNT and YYREEE (reference sequence). The CDR3 consists of 16 residues. The trim removed 0 bases at V and 5 bases at J, leaving 1 base unmatched. The CDR3, as DNA: TGTGCCAGCAGCTTGGGGACTAGCGGGGGAACCGGGGAGCTGTTTTTT. Its translation is CASSLGTSGGTGELFF.

The V and J genes are TRBV2 and TRBJ2-6; no firm D call. Trimming shortened V by 8 bases and J by 4 bases, and 15 bases separated the two germline ends. The germline V gene has CDR1 SNHLY and CDR2 FYNNEI. The length of the CDR3 is 15 residues. The CDR3 DNA reads TGTGCCAGCCTGGGTGAGGCAAGCGGGGCCAACGTCCTGACTTTC. Residues: CASLGEASGANVLTF. Together with reference TRBV2 and TRBJ2-6, the CDR3 gives the full variable domain: EPEVTQTPSHQVTQMGQEVILRCVPISNHLYFYWYRQILGQKVEFLVSFYNNEISEKSEIFDDQFSVERPDGSNFTLKIRSTKLEDSAMYFCASLGEASGANVLTFGAGSRLTVL.

The CDR3 region is CASSDGLAGGKDTQYF. In DNA, the CDR3 is TGTGCCAGCAGCGATGGACTAGCGGGAGGCAAAGATACGCAGTATTTT. The V and J genes are TRBV11-3 and TRBJ2-3; TRBD2 matches at 14 bases. The J segment lost 5 bases and the V segment lost 5 bases, leaving 6 bases of the junction unmatched. Germline CDR1 SGHNT, CDR2 YENEEA. This CDR3 comprises 16 residues.

This clone showed up just once. The gene calls are TRBV5-4 and TRBJ2-6; 10 positions agree with TRBD2. V shed 1 base and J 0 bases; nucleotides not matched to a gene: 1. CDR1 and CDR2 from the germline V gene are SGHNT and YYREEE (reference sequence). This CDR3 contains 17 residues. Written as DNA, the CDR3 is TGTGCCAGCAGCTTGCCTAGCGGGAGCTCTGGGGCCAACGTCCTGACTTTC. Translating gives CASSLPSGSSGANVLTF.

The V call is TRBV27, the J call TRBJ2-6, with 9 positions matching TRBD1. V dropped 0 bases and J dropped 0; count of bases not matched to a gene: 3. The CDR3 sequence is 18 residues long. Germline V gene lookup returns CDR1 MNHEY and CDR2 SMNVEV (reference sequence). CDR3 coding DNA: TGTGCCAGCAGTTTATCGGGGACAGGGTACTCTGGGGCCAACGTCCTGACTTTC. Translation: CASSLSGTGYSGANVLTF.

This clone was found once. The DNA of the CDR3 is TGCAGCGTTAATCTGCTGACAGACAGCTATGGCTACACCTTC. Protein: CSVNLLTDSYGYTF. The V and J genes are TRBV29-1 and TRBJ1-2, with D maybe TRBD1 (5 bases). The ends were cut back, 5 bases at V and 4 bases at J, with 17 bases in the middle. Per germline, CDR1 SQVTM and CDR2 ANQGSEA. This CDR3 has 14 amino acids.

This clone has only a few counts. The rearrangement uses TRBV30 and TRBJ1-5, with 7 bases matching TRBD1. Germline V lookup: CDR1 GTSNPN, CDR2 SVGIG (reference sequence). J was trimmed by 4 bases and V by 0 bases; bases with no gene match: 3. This CDR3 is built from 14 residues. The CDR3 here is CAWSVLQGNQPQHF. In DNA, the CDR3 is TGTGCCTGGAGTGTACTACAGGGGAATCAGCCCCAGCATTTT. Looking up the rest from reference TRBV30 and TRBJ1-5 gives the full variable domain: SQTIHQWPATLVQPVGSPLSLECTVEGTSNPNLYWYRQAAGRGLQLLFYSVGIGQISSEVPQNLSASRPQDRQFILSSKKLLLSDSGFYLCAWSVLQGNQPQHFGDGTRLSIL.

The sample holds one count of this clone. The chain joins TRBV5-6 to TRBJ2-7, with a possible D match to TRBD2 (5 bases). V lost 4 bases, J lost 0 bases, and 14 bases lay in between. This CDR3 comprises 15 residues. In germline, CDR1 is SGHDT, CDR2 YYEEEE. CDR3 loop: CASSRPGIPSYEQYF. The CDR3 nucleotides read TGTGCCAGCAGCCGACCGGGAATACCCTCCTACGAGCAGTACTTC.

The chain is built from TRBV6-5 and TRBJ2-1; D might be TRBD2 (6 bases). With 6 bases removed from V and 0 bases from J, the gap between germline ends came to 12 bases. The CDR3 length is 15 residues. Germline V CDR1 and CDR2: MNHEY, SVGAGI. The CDR3 nucleotides read TGTGCCAGCAGCTCACTAGCTAGCTCCTACAATGAGCAGTTCTTC. It codes for CASSSLASSYNEQFF.

The chain is built from TRBV21-1 and TRBJ2-7; the table's D call, TRBD2, has no DNA check behind it. TRBV21-1 is described as a pseudogene. The CDR3 is 9 amino acids. CDR3 sequence: CASRGGQYF. The DNA for the CDR3 is TGTGCCAGCAGGGGGGGGCAGTACTTC.

The chain joins TRBV27 to TRBJ2-4, with TRBD2 identical over 11 bases. The CDR3 loop spans 18 amino acids. V was clipped by 4 bases and J by 9 bases; unmatched bases: 17. The germline V gene encodes CDR1 MNHEY and CDR2 SMNVEV (reference sequence). Here the CDR3 DNA reads TGTGCCAGCAGTTCCGAGAGACTAGCGGGGATTAGCCAGGGCATTCAGTACTTC. Protein sequence: CASSSERLAGISQGIQYF.